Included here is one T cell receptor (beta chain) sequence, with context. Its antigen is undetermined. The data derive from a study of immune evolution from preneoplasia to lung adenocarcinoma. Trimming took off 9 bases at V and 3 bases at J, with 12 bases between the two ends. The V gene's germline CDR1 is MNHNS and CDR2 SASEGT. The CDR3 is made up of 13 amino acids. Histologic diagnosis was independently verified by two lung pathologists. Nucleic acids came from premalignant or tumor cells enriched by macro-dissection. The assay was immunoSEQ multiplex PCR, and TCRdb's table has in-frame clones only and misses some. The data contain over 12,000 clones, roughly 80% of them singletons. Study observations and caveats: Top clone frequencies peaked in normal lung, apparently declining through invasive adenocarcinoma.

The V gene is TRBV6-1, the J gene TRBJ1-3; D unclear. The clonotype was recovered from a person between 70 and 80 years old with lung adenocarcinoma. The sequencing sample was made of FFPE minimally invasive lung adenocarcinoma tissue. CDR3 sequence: CASETSFGNTIYF. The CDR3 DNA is TGTGCCAGTGAAACAAGCTTTGGAAACACCATATATTTT.